This T cell receptor (beta chain) is drawn from a study of lymphopenia after photon versus proton radiotherapy. Study-wide findings and caveats: Photon-treated patients lost naive T cells and TCR diversity; proton-treated stayed stable. Post-nadir diversity loss with photons came from oligoclonal expansion, particularly CD8+ Temra cells. Survival link was tested only in deceased patients; proton benefit remains a possibility. Post-nadir TCR diversity decline inversely tracked overall survival among those who died.

The table came from immunoSEQ multiplex PCR; TCRdb's copy has only in-frame clones and leaves some out. The table records some 44,000 clones, over 80% of them present only once. This clone appeared a few times. Its antigen is unidentified. The V end lost 7 bases, the J end lost 5 bases, and 8 bases lay between the germline ends. Germline assignment: CDR1 MDHEN and CDR2 SYDVKM. The CDR3 is 12 residues long. This chain connects TRBV28 to TRBJ2-2; D perhaps matches TRBD1 (6 bases). Sequencing used peripheral blood, obtained from a patient treated with proton-based radiotherapy. This TCR derives from a woman aged 70 to 79 with pancreatic cancer. The CDR3 region is CASTTGTGELFF. As DNA, the CDR3 is TGTGCCAGCACTACAGGGACCGGGGAGCTGTTTTTT.